This T cell receptor (beta chain) was sequenced for a study of Ad26.COV2.S vaccination and SARS-CoV-2 variants. Study at large: The donor was enrolled in the Ad26.COV2.S arm of the COV1001 trial.

This clone showed up just a few times. Losses at the gene ends were 5 bases for V and 1 base for J; bases not matched to a gene: 11. Germline assignment: CDR1 SNHLY and CDR2 FYNNEI. There are 17 residues in the CDR3. TCRdb's copy holds only in-frame clones and misses some; the assay was immunoSEQ multiplex PCR. The profile covers about half a million clones, with 80% to 90% appearing a single time and about 1.7% taken by the ten largest. Treatment reported: roughly 20 received Ad26.COV2.S at low or high dose, single or two shots; about 5 received placebo; per-sample allocation not given. On day 63 after the first injection, vaccine and placebo recipients gave samples.

The receptor was isolated from a person between 18 and 65 years old who received the Ad26.COV2.S COVID-19 vaccine or a placebo. The sample consisted of peripheral blood, taken in a trial of Ad26.COV2.S vaccine versus placebo. V usage is TRBV2 and J usage is TRBJ1-5; 7 nucleotides match TRBD1. The CDR3: CASSYGGTVTSNQPQHF. The CDR3 DNA is TGTGCCAGCAGTTACGGGGGGACAGTAACGAGCAATCAGCCCCAGCATTTT.